One sample yielded the 3 T cell receptor beta chains listed below, sequenced in a study of human T cells and chemical hapten exposure (dated by TCRdb to the early 2020s). Taken with the paper, the label for time point translates to: patch test 1, 2 weeks after DPC sensitization. This specimen's treatment or condition label, interpreted: therapeutic diphenylcyclopropenone sensitization with weekly scalp DPC. Library method: RACE. Sequenced using a NextSeq 500. The public reads were run again by TCRdb, first through fastp at Q25 and then through MiXCR, and only productive beta chains were kept. CDR3 protein sequences are deduplicated, and each keeps its most common genes and DNA. The sample has around 380,000 distinct CDR3 sequences on record, around 5% of them singletons. The ten top clones hold 2% to 2.5% of the sample. Material: whole blood, obtained in connection with sensitization to the hapten diphenylcyclopropenone (DPC). Receptors originate from a woman aged 50 to 60 with alopecia areata. Some clones in this sample may be carry-over from other donors' samples.

This clonotype has ten or more counts. The chain joins TRBV12-3 or TRBV12-4 to TRBJ2-3, with D tentatively TRBD1 (6 bases). V lost 0 bases, J lost 2 bases, and 9 bases lay in between. The CDR3 totals 15 residues. Here the CDR3 DNA reads TGTGCCAGCAGTTTAGCGGGGGCCGCCACAGATACGCAGTATTTT. Its protein product is CASSLAGAATDTQYF.

At least ten counts were recorded for this clonotype. The chain recombines TRBV6-1 with TRBJ1-6; D remains ambiguous. The V and J ends lost 0 bases and 7 bases respectively, with 10 bases between them. CDR1 and CDR2 (germline): MNHNS, SASEGT. The CDR3 covers 15 residues. The CDR3 protein is CASSEAATFNSPLHF. Here the CDR3 DNA reads TGTGCCAGCAGTGAAGCGGCGACGTTCAATTCACCCCTCCACTTT.

This clonotype appeared many times. This chain joins TRBV3-1 and TRBJ2-3; TRBD2 matches 9 bases. The germline CDR1 and CDR2 sequences are LGHDT and YNNKEL (reference sequence). The junction had 5 bases not matched to a gene; V was cut back by 1 base and J by 6 bases. The CDR3 is made up of 15 amino acids. Here the CDR3 reads CASSQGGGASDTQYF. In nucleotides, the CDR3 is TGTGCCAGCAGCCAAGGCGGGGGGGCTAGCGATACGCAGTATTTT.